The 3 T cell receptor beta chains below were found in one sample sequenced in a study of early T cells in non-severe SARS-CoV-2 infection. TCRdb re-called the 5' RACE reads with MiXCR, one entry per CDR3 protein. The table lists about 80,000 distinct CDR3 sequences, 5% of them singletons, with around 7.5% in the top ten. The sample here was whole blood, taken at baseline. The receptors derive from an adult who was a healthcare worker with PCR-confirmed SARS-CoV-2 infection or an uninfected control (not recorded which).

This clonotype came up many times. The chain employs TRBV20-1 and TRBJ1-5, with a weak D call TRBD1 (6 bases). This CDR3 comprises 16 residues. V dropped 0 bases and J dropped 1 base, with 13 bases sitting between them. Per germline, CDR1 DFQATT and CDR2 SNEGSKA (reference sequence). The CDR3 sequence is CSAREIGQGSNQPQHF. Here the CDR3 DNA reads TGCAGTGCTAGAGAAATAGGGCAGGGGAGCAATCAGCCCCAGCATTTT.

J is TRBJ2-2 and V is TRBV9, with 13 bases lining up with TRBD2. The junction had 5 bases not matched to a gene; V was cut back by 4 bases and J by 5 bases. The CDR3 runs 16 residues. Germline V gene lookup returns CDR1 SGDLS and CDR2 YYNGEE. CDR3 residues: CASSPTGLAGTGELFF. Written as DNA, the CDR3 is TGTGCCAGCAGCCCGACGGGACTAGCGGGAACCGGGGAGCTGTTTTTT. The entire variable domain, with the rest obtained from reference TRBV9 and TRBJ2-2, is as follows: DSGVTQTPKHLITATGQRVTLRCSPRSGDLSVYWYQQSLDQGLQFLIQYYNGEERAKGNILERFSAQQFPDLHSELNLSSLELGDSALYFCASSPTGLAGTGELFFGEGSRLTVL.

This clonotype showed up many times. The rearrangement links TRBV12-3 or TRBV12-4 to TRBJ2-3; tentatively, D is TRBD1 or TRBD2 (6 bases each). V dropped 7 bases and J dropped 2 bases, with 13 bases sitting between them. The CDR3 loop spans 14 amino acids. The CDR3 region has the DNA TGTGCCAGCACCCCTGGGGGGCCCACAGATACGCAGTATTTT. This translates into CASTPGGPTDTQYF.